Sequencing of this TCR beta chain was carried out in a study of blood T cell repertoires in COVID-19. Study in general: The United States, Italy and Spain supplied acute and convalescent COVID-19 samples.

Unmatched junction bases numbered 9, after V lost 4 bases and J lost 6 bases. Germline V CDR1 and CDR2: SGHRS, YFSETQ. The CDR3 extends over 14 amino acids. In the authors' methods: Amplification of reference gene primers was used by the study to estimate nucleated cell counts. Clones were sequenced by immunoSEQ multiplex PCR, and TCRdb holds only the in-frame ones, with some missing. V, J and clone size were drawn from that table, and D and trimming were deduced from the DNA. The sample carries 45,000 to 65,000 clones, about 77% recorded once. The sample taken for sequencing was peripheral blood. The V call is TRBV5-1, the J call TRBJ1-1; 7 bases map to TRBD1. This clonotype was sampled from a human donor in a cohort sampled during active COVID-19. The CDR3 DNA reads as TGCGCCAGCAGCCTGAGGACAGGAGACGCTGAAGCTTTCTTT. Protein: CASSLRTGDAEAFF. The full variable domain, completed using reference TRBV5-1 and TRBJ1-1, is KAGVTQTPRYLIKTRGQQVTLSCSPISGHRSVSWYQQTPGQGLQFLFEYFSETQRNKGNFPGRFSGRQFSNSRSEMNVSTLELGDSALYLCASSLRTGDAEAFFGQGTRLTVV.